Sequencing of this T cell receptor beta chain was carried out in a study of T cell repertoires in cytomegalovirus infection. Background on the study: The authors relied on CMV epitopes, both recently identified HLA-C-restricted and well-studied HLA-B-restricted. Both a matching HLA type and CMV infection were indicated by public TCR beta signatures. Study-wide findings and caveats: Of the TCR beta families, the public ones yielded a cumulative frequency that identified carriers of CMV plus the relevant HLA. Dominating the ex vivo response were HLA-C-restricted CMV-specific TCR beta clonotypes.

A few counts support this clonotype. Its antigen is not identified. TCRdb recomputed calls from the reads with MiXCR, one row per CDR3 protein. In the table there are hundreds of thousands of distinct CDR3 sequences, 30% to 40% of which are singletons. The CDR3 runs 14 residues. Trimming left V 2 bases short and J 4 bases short, with 10 bases between. Germline CDR1 is MNHEY and CDR2 is SVGAGI. This specimen was cultured CD8+ T cells from PBMCs, taken from culture after CMV antigen stimulation. V gene TRBV6-5 combines with J gene TRBJ2-3, with a possible D match to TRBD2 (5 bases). The sequence was obtained from a human donor in good health (CMV status not recorded). Some clones in this sample may be carry-over from other donors' samples. Here the CDR3 DNA reads TGTGCCAGCAGTTACCTAGCTCCCGCAGATACGCAGTATTTT. It is translated as CASSYLAPADTQYF.